The rows below give T cell receptor beta chains drawn from one sample of a study of T cells in localized non-small cell lung cancer. Only in-frame clones appear in the TCRdb table, and some are missing; sequencing was by immunoSEQ multiplex PCR. The sample has 50,000 to 75,000 clones, about 87% seen once. The sample was peripheral blood, taken before any cancer treatment. All receptors come from a man between 35 and 75 years old with stage I squamous cell lung carcinoma. CDR3s include the opening cysteine and the closing phenylalanine or tryptophan. The order of the fields is J gene, D gene, clone size, V gene, CDR3 DNA, CDR3 protein. D genes are given only for firm matches. Where a row states a size, it is once, few, many or the class of an expanded clone; other rows omit it.

j_gene: TRBJ2-1
d_gene: TRBD2
abundance: -
v_gene: TRBV4-1
CDR3nt: TGCGCCAGCAGCCAAGTACTAGCGGGAGGGACTGAGCAGTTCTTC
CDR3aa: CASSQVLAGGTEQFF

j_gene: TRBJ2-5
d_gene: TRBD2
abundance: few
v_gene: TRBV7-9
CDR3nt: TGTGCCAGCAGCGCTCTAGCGGGAGGGCCTGTCGGGACCCAGTACTTC
CDR3aa: CASSALAGGPVGTQYF

j_gene: TRBJ1-4
d_gene: TRBD1
abundance: -
v_gene: TRBV7-3
CDR3nt: TGTGCCAGCAGCGCCGGGACAGCACCCCATGAAAAACTGTTTTTT
CDR3aa: CASSAGTAPHEKLFF

j_gene: TRBJ1-5
d_gene: TRBD1
abundance: -
v_gene: TRBV7-2
CDR3nt: TGTGCCAGCAGCTCTGACAGGGCTAGCAATCAGCCCCAGCATTTT
CDR3aa: CASSSDRASNQPQHF

j_gene: TRBJ2-3
d_gene: -
abundance: -
v_gene: TRBV6-5
CDR3nt: TGTGCCAGCAGCCGAGACTCGGTCGTAACCCCGTATTTT
CDR3aa: CASSRDSVVTPYF

j_gene: TRBJ1-4
d_gene: -
abundance: -
v_gene: TRBV5-1
CDR3nt: TGCGCCAGCAGCCTCGACAGTAATGAAAAACTGTTTTTT
CDR3aa: CASSLDSNEKLFF

j_gene: TRBJ2-5
d_gene: -
abundance: once
v_gene: TRBV29-1
CDR3nt: TGCAGCGGCCGATTAGGAGGAGGAGAGACCCAGTACTTC
CDR3aa: CSGRLGGGETQYF

j_gene: TRBJ2-3
d_gene: TRBD2
abundance: -
v_gene: TRBV6-6
CDR3nt: TGTGCCAGCAGAGACACTAGCGGGAGCAACACAGATACGCAGTATTTT
CDR3aa: CASRDTSGSNTDTQYF

j_gene: TRBJ2-5
d_gene: -
abundance: -
v_gene: TRBV5-4
CDR3nt: TGTGCCAGCAGCCTCGGACAGCAACAAGAGACCCAGTACTTC
CDR3aa: CASSLGQQQETQYF

j_gene: TRBJ2-7
d_gene: -
abundance: -
v_gene: TRBV19
CDR3nt: TGTGCCAGTAGTCAGAACTACGAGCAGTACTTC
CDR3aa: CASSQNYEQYF

j_gene: TRBJ2-1
d_gene: TRBD1
abundance: -
v_gene: TRBV2
CDR3nt: TGTGCCAGCAGTGGGACAGGGGTCGGGATGAATGAGCAGTTCTTC
CDR3aa: CASSGTGVGMNEQFF

j_gene: TRBJ2-1
d_gene: TRBD2
abundance: -
v_gene: TRBV18
CDR3nt: TGTGCCAGCTCACCACGGAGTAGCGGGAGGGCCGAGTACAATGAGCAGTTCTTC
CDR3aa: CASSPRSSGRAEYNEQFF

j_gene: TRBJ1-1
d_gene: -
abundance: -
v_gene: TRBV18
CDR3nt: TGTGCCAGCTCACCATCCGGCTATTTGAACACTGAAGCTTTCTTT
CDR3aa: CASSPSGYLNTEAFF

j_gene: TRBJ2-7
d_gene: -
abundance: -
v_gene: TRBV29-1
CDR3nt: TGCAGCGTCCGACGGGACTCCTACGAGCAGTACTTC
CDR3aa: CSVRRDSYEQYF

j_gene: TRBJ2-5
d_gene: -
abundance: -
v_gene: TRBV7-9
CDR3nt: TGTGCCAGCAGCTTAGAATGGGGGTATGGAGGAGAGACCCAGTACTTC
CDR3aa: CASSLEWGYGGETQYF

j_gene: TRBJ2-7
d_gene: TRBD2
abundance: few
v_gene: TRBV5-1
CDR3nt: TGCGCCCAGCATATGCGGGAGCGGTACGAGCAGTACTTC
CDR3aa: CAQHMRERYEQYF

j_gene: TRBJ2-7
d_gene: -
abundance: -
v_gene: TRBV7-2
CDR3nt: TGTGCCAGCAGCTCCAGGGGGGGGTATGGCTACGAGCAGTACTTC
CDR3aa: CASSSRGGYGYEQYF

j_gene: TRBJ2-7
d_gene: -
abundance: once
v_gene: TRBV7-2
CDR3nt: TGTGCCAGCAGCCGTGGAATGCCGGGACAAGCCTCTGGAGAGCAGTACTTC
CDR3aa: CASSRGMPGQASGEQYF

j_gene: TRBJ2-1
d_gene: TRBD2
abundance: -
v_gene: TRBV25-1
CDR3nt: TGTGCCAGCAGGGAAGCGGGGGGCTCCTACAATGAGCAGTTCTTC
CDR3aa: CASREAGGSYNEQFF

j_gene: TRBJ2-5
d_gene: TRBD1
abundance: -
v_gene: TRBV6-6
CDR3nt: TGTGCCAGCAGTTACGGGACAGTACGCCCGAAACAGTACTTC
CDR3aa: CASSYGTVRPKQYF

j_gene: TRBJ2-4
d_gene: -
abundance: -
v_gene: TRBV28
CDR3nt: TGTGCCAGCCGTTTGTTGGGGGAAAACATTCAGTACTTC
CDR3aa: CASRLLGENIQYF

j_gene: TRBJ1-5
d_gene: -
abundance: -
v_gene: TRBV30
CDR3nt: TGTGCCTGCCAGACAGCTAGCAATCAGCCCCAGCATTTT
CDR3aa: CACQTASNQPQHF

j_gene: TRBJ2-7
d_gene: -
abundance: -
v_gene: TRBV28
CDR3nt: TGTGCCAGCAGTTTCGGAGACAGAATGATCTACGAGCAGTACTTC
CDR3aa: CASSFGDRMIYEQYF

j_gene: TRBJ2-7
d_gene: -
abundance: few
v_gene: TRBV6-1
CDR3nt: TGTGCCAGCAGTGGAGGGGTATTTGCCTACGAGCAGTACTTC
CDR3aa: CASSGGVFAYEQYF

j_gene: TRBJ2-2
d_gene: -
abundance: -
v_gene: TRBV27
CDR3nt: TGTGCCAGCAGTTTATCGATCGGGGGACGGCCGAACACCGGGGAGCTGTTTTTT
CDR3aa: CASSLSIGGRPNTGELFF

j_gene: TRBJ2-1
d_gene: -
abundance: -
v_gene: TRBV7-9
CDR3nt: TGTGCCAGCAGCTTAAGGGGTCGAATTGAGCAGTTCTTC
CDR3aa: CASSLRGRIEQFF

j_gene: TRBJ2-7
d_gene: -
abundance: -
v_gene: TRBV6-1
CDR3nt: TGTGCCAGCAGTGAAGTACGGGCCTACGAGCAGTACTTC
CDR3aa: CASSEVRAYEQYF

j_gene: TRBJ2-7
d_gene: TRBD1
abundance: few
v_gene: TRBV18
CDR3nt: TGTGCCAGCTCTCCCGGGACAGGTTGGGAGCAGTACTTC
CDR3aa: CASSPGTGWEQYF

j_gene: TRBJ1-1
d_gene: -
abundance: -
v_gene: TRBV7-3
CDR3nt: TGTGCCAGCAGCTCGTCGGCGAGCAGCACTGAAGCTTTCTTT
CDR3aa: CASSSSASSTEAFF

j_gene: TRBJ2-7
d_gene: TRBD1
abundance: -
v_gene: TRBV18
CDR3nt: TGTGCCAGCTCACCTCGGGACAGATTCTACGAGCAGTACTTC
CDR3aa: CASSPRDRFYEQYF

j_gene: TRBJ1-1
d_gene: -
abundance: -
v_gene: TRBV29-1
CDR3nt: TGCAGCGCGGGTGCCATGAACACTGAAGCTTTCTTT
CDR3aa: CSAGAMNTEAFF

j_gene: TRBJ1-1
d_gene: TRBD1
abundance: once
v_gene: TRBV6-5
CDR3nt: TGTGCCAGCAGTTATGGGAGACAGGGGGACACTGAAGCTTTCTTT
CDR3aa: CASSYGRQGDTEAFF

j_gene: TRBJ2-4
d_gene: -
abundance: -
v_gene: TRBV28
CDR3nt: TGTGCCAGCAGTTTATTGGTCGGACAAAACATTCAGTACTTC
CDR3aa: CASSLLVGQNIQYF

j_gene: TRBJ2-7
d_gene: -
abundance: -
v_gene: TRBV30
CDR3nt: TGTGCCTGGAGACGCGACGGCCGAGGGATCTTC
CDR3aa: CAWRRDGRGIF

j_gene: TRBJ1-1
d_gene: -
abundance: -
v_gene: TRBV11-3
CDR3nt: TGTGCCAGCAGCCTTACGACGAAATCTGAAGCTTTCTTT
CDR3aa: CASSLTTKSEAFF

j_gene: TRBJ2-7
d_gene: TRBD2
abundance: -
v_gene: TRBV9
CDR3nt: TGTGCCAGCAGCCCGGGGGGACGGACATACGAGCAGTACTTC
CDR3aa: CASSPGGRTYEQYF

j_gene: TRBJ1-2
d_gene: -
abundance: -
v_gene: TRBV4-2
CDR3nt: TGTGCCAGCAGCCAAGACAGTTATGGCTACACCTTC
CDR3aa: CASSQDSYGYTF

j_gene: TRBJ2-1
d_gene: TRBD2
abundance: -
v_gene: TRBV4-1
CDR3nt: TGCGCCAGCAGCCCTGCTAGCGGGGCTACCTACAATGAGCAGTTCTTC
CDR3aa: CASSPASGATYNEQFF

j_gene: TRBJ2-7
d_gene: TRBD1
abundance: -
v_gene: TRBV4-3
CDR3nt: TGCGCCAGCAGCTATCGGACAGGGGAATCCTACGAGCAGTACTTC
CDR3aa: CASSYRTGESYEQYF

j_gene: TRBJ2-2
d_gene: -
abundance: -
v_gene: TRBV18
CDR3nt: TGTGCCAGCTCACCTTCTGAGGTAGCGAACACCGGGGAGCTGTTTTTT
CDR3aa: CASSPSEVANTGELFF

j_gene: TRBJ2-7
d_gene: -
abundance: -
v_gene: TRBV9
CDR3nt: TGTGCCAGCAGCGTAGCTGGGACGGGAGCCCCCTACGAGCAGTACTTC
CDR3aa: CASSVAGTGAPYEQYF

j_gene: TRBJ2-5
d_gene: TRBD2
abundance: -
v_gene: TRBV7-2
CDR3nt: TGTGCCAGCAGCTTACTAGCGGGAGCCCAAGAGACCCAGTACTTC
CDR3aa: CASSLLAGAQETQYF

j_gene: TRBJ2-5
d_gene: -
abundance: -
v_gene: TRBV18
CDR3nt: TGTGCCAGCTCACCAAGACAGCCCTTGGAGACCCAGTACTTC
CDR3aa: CASSPRQPLETQYF

j_gene: TRBJ1-4
d_gene: -
abundance: -
v_gene: TRBV6-6
CDR3nt: TGTGCCAGCTGGGAGAGTGGGCGGGATAATGAAAAACTGTTTTTT
CDR3aa: CASWESGRDNEKLFF

j_gene: TRBJ1-5
d_gene: TRBD1
abundance: -
v_gene: TRBV7-2
CDR3nt: TGTGCCAGCAGCTTATTCACAGGGGGTAAGGGGCCCCAGCATTTT
CDR3aa: CASSLFTGGKGPQHF

j_gene: TRBJ1-1
d_gene: TRBD1
abundance: -
v_gene: TRBV7-2
CDR3nt: TGTGCCAGCAGCGCCTTCAGGGGGCGTTTGAACACTGAAGCTTTCTTT
CDR3aa: CASSAFRGRLNTEAFF

j_gene: TRBJ2-5
d_gene: -
abundance: -
v_gene: TRBV10-3
CDR3nt: TGTGCCATCAGTGAGTCGCAGGCGGGGGAGACCCAGTACTTC
CDR3aa: CAISESQAGETQYF

j_gene: TRBJ2-5
d_gene: TRBD2
abundance: -
v_gene: TRBV10-1
CDR3nt: TGCGCCAGCAGCTCTAGCGGGAGCGAAGAGACCCAGTACTTC
CDR3aa: CASSSSGSEETQYF

j_gene: TRBJ1-2
d_gene: TRBD1
abundance: -
v_gene: TRBV28
CDR3nt: TGTGCCAGCAGTCGGATACAGGGGAACGGCTACACCTTC
CDR3aa: CASSRIQGNGYTF

j_gene: TRBJ2-3
d_gene: -
abundance: -
v_gene: TRBV5-4
CDR3nt: TGTGCCAGCAGCGCCCCCGGGACCCTTAGCACAGATACGCAGTATTTT
CDR3aa: CASSAPGTLSTDTQYF

j_gene: TRBJ2-7
d_gene: TRBD1
abundance: -
v_gene: TRBV4-2
CDR3nt: TGTGCCAGCAGCCAAGAATGGCCAGGGGGTCGCGAGCAGTACTTC
CDR3aa: CASSQEWPGGREQYF

j_gene: TRBJ2-5
d_gene: TRBD2
abundance: -
v_gene: TRBV5-1
CDR3nt: TGCGCCAGCAGCTTTGGTCTCGGCGGGAGTTATATTGAGACCCAGTACTTC
CDR3aa: CASSFGLGGSYIETQYF

j_gene: TRBJ2-7
d_gene: -
abundance: -
v_gene: TRBV5-4
CDR3nt: TGTGCCAGCAGCTTGGGGACCTTATCCTCCTACGAGCAGTACTTC
CDR3aa: CASSLGTLSSYEQYF

j_gene: TRBJ2-2
d_gene: -
abundance: -
v_gene: TRBV27
CDR3nt: TGTGCCAGCAGTTTATACAGGGACACCGGGGAGCTGTTTTTT
CDR3aa: CASSLYRDTGELFF